One and the same sample provided the 29 T cell receptor beta chains below, sequenced in a study of naive and memory T cell subsets. Study observations and caveats: Naive repertoires, especially CD8, held a few larger clonotypes, possibly memory cells re-expressing CD45RA.

These TCRs' antigens remain unknown. Both TRBC1 and TRBC2 were covered by a beta constant-region primer of two equimolar oligonucleotides. Nested alpha and beta constant-region primers with the SP2 primer drove four PCR rounds on ligated cDNA. TCRdb processed the UMI-ligation and nested PCR reads anew with MiXCR; each CDR3 protein has one entry. The sample includes around 83,000 distinct CDR3 sequences, around 10% of them seen just once. Material for sequencing was naive CD4+ T cells from blood. Receptor source: a human donor in good health.

The V and J genes are TRBV3-1 and TRBJ2-5; 11 bases line up with TRBD1. V lost 3 bases, J lost 4 bases, and 7 bases stayed unmatched. From germline, CDR1 is LGHDT and CDR2 YNNKEL (reference sequence). The CDR3 has 16 residues. The CDR3 sequence: CASSHALGTGGETQYF. CDR3 bases: TGTGCCAGCAGCCACGCTCTCGGGACAGGGGGAGAGACCCAGTACTTC.

This clonotype was observed a handful of times. The chain uses TRBV18 and TRBJ1-3; D possibly corresponds to TRBD1 (5 bases). Per the germline V gene, CDR1 is KGHSH and CDR2 is LQKENI. With 8 bases removed from V and 0 bases from J, the gap between germline ends came to 17 bases. This CDR3 is built from 16 residues. The CDR3 spells CASGMQDTRSGNTIYF. In DNA, the CDR3 is TGTGCCAGCGGAATGCAGGACACCCGCTCTGGAAACACCATATATTTT.

This clonotype was found a few times. The chain uses TRBV6-5 and TRBJ2-2, with D perhaps TRBD1 or TRBD2 (5 bases each). Germline values: CDR1 MNHEY, CDR2 SVGAGI. V shed 1 base and J shed 5 bases, with 17 bases lying between them. CDR3 length equals 17 residues. The DNA for the CDR3 is TGTGCCAGCAGTTACTTACGGGACCCAGGAGGAACCGGGGAGCTGTTTTTT. This translates into CASSYLRDPGGTGELFF.

In this sample, this clonotype turned up a few times. The chain couples TRBV7-7 to TRBJ2-5, with a possible D match to TRBD2 (6 bases). The V and J ends lost 1 base and 4 bases respectively, with 10 bases between them. There are 14 residues in the CDR3. The germline gives CDR1 SSHAT, CDR2 FNYEAQ (reference sequence). The CDR3 region has the DNA TGTGCCAGCAGCTTAGTGGACGGGGGAGAGACCCAGTACTTC. Residues: CASSLVDGGETQYF.

The chain recombines TRBV7-2 with TRBJ1-4; maybe TRBD1 (6 bases). This CDR3 is 15 amino acids long. From germline, CDR1 is SGHTA and CDR2 FQGNSA. Trimming removed 5 bases from V and 3 bases from J, with 13 bases in between. This chain's CDR3 is CASSVYRVPNEKLFF. CDR3 nucleotide sequence: TGTGCCAGCAGCGTCTACAGGGTCCCTAATGAAAAACTGTTTTTT.

The J gene is TRBJ2-1, the V gene TRBV11-2, with 9 bases lining up with TRBD2. Germline V CDR1 and CDR2: SGHAT, FQNNGV. The CDR3 contains 14 residues. Trimming at V came to 5 bases and at J to 10 bases, leaving 9 bases not matched to a gene. CDR3 in DNA: TGTGCCAGCAGCCCCCAGGAGAGCGGGAGGGAGCAGTTCTTC. Amino acid sequence: CASSPQESGREQFF.

The sample holds a few counts of this clonotype. V is TRBV10-3 and J is TRBJ2-7, with D perhaps TRBD1 or TRBD2 (5 bases each). Germline V gene sequence: CDR1 ENHRY, CDR2 SYGVKD. V shed 2 bases and J shed 12 bases, with 14 bases lying between them. CDR3 length: 12 amino acids. The DNA of the CDR3 is TGTGCCATCAGTGAGGAAGGGGACCAGAGGTACTTC. Protein sequence: CAISEEGDQRYF.

This sequence joins TRBV6-2 or TRBV6-3 and TRBJ1-1; D is ambiguous. The germline gives CDR1 MNHEY, CDR2 SVGEGT. The CDR3 is made up of 13 amino acids. Trimming stripped 4 bases from V and 0 bases from J, with 6 bases between. The CDR3 nucleotides are TGTGCCAGCAGTTTGATTCTGAACACTGAAGCTTTCTTT. Translation: CASSLILNTEAFF.

Many counts were recorded for this clonotype. J is TRBJ2-7 and V is TRBV7-9; TRBD1 agrees at 8 bases. Germline lookup yields CDR1 SEHNR and CDR2 FQNEAQ (reference sequence). This CDR3 has 14 amino acids. The junction had 8 bases not matched to a gene; V was cut back by 5 bases and J by 5 bases. CDR3 in amino acids: CASSQGQVGHEQYF. The CDR3 coding sequence is TGTGCCAGCAGCCAGGGACAGGTCGGGCACGAGCAGTACTTC.

The chain is built from TRBV20-1 and TRBJ1-4; 11 bases line up with TRBD1. J gave up 7 bases and V 0 bases, and 7 bases lay outside the gene matches. The CDR3 covers 16 residues. Per the germline V gene, CDR1 is DFQATT and CDR2 is SNEGSKA (reference sequence). CDR3 sequence (DNA): TGCAGTGCTAGAGACCCAAGGACAGGGGGCAGTGAAAAACTGTTTTTT. Amino acids: CSARDPRTGGSEKLFF.

This clonotype was counted between two and nine times. J is TRBJ2-5 and V is TRBV15; 15 bases map to TRBD2. Germline CDR1 reads LNHNV; CDR2 reads YYDKDF (reference sequence). CDR3 length: 18 amino acids. Trimming removed 4 bases from V and 4 bases from J; junction bases left unmatched: 10. The CDR3 region has the DNA TGTGCCACCAGCACCTTAATCCCGGGACTAGCGGGGGGAGAGACCCAGTACTTC. Its protein is CATSTLIPGLAGGETQYF.

CDR3 loop: CAWDNGLAGNNEQFF. CDR3 sequence (DNA): TGTGCCTGGGACAACGGACTAGCGGGAAACAATGAGCAGTTCTTC. The V and J genes are TRBV30 and TRBJ2-1; 12 bases agree with TRBD2. The CDR3 has 15 amino acids. Germline V lookup: CDR1 GTSNPN, CDR2 SVGIG (reference sequence). V lost 5 bases to trimming and J lost 5 bases; unmatched junction nucleotides: 7.

This clonotype was counted a few times. The chain links TRBV29-1 to TRBJ2-5, with D possibly matching TRBD2 (6 bases). The germline CDR1 and CDR2 sequences are SQVTM and ANQGSEA. This CDR3 is built from 11 residues. Trimming pared 4 bases from V and 5 bases from J, leaving 8 bases between. CDR3 amino acids: CSVVAGETQYF. CDR3 nucleotides: TGCAGCGTTGTTGCGGGGGAGACCCAGTACTTC.

This clonotype has more than one count but fewer than ten. This sequence joins TRBV9 and TRBJ1-1; no reliable D call. V lost 5 bases to trimming and J lost 2 bases, with 13 bases between them. Germline V CDR1 and CDR2: SGDLS, YYNGEE. This CDR3 spans 14 amino acids. For the CDR3, the DNA is TGTGCCAGCAGGCCGGACGCTCAAAACACTGAAGCTTTCTTT. It codes for CASRPDAQNTEAFF.

There are a few counts of this clonotype. This chain joins TRBV11-1 and TRBJ2-2; no clear D gene. From germline, CDR1 is SGHAT and CDR2 FQDESV (reference sequence). The CDR3 loop spans 13 amino acids. Trimming removed 5 bases from V and 4 bases from J, with 8 bases in between. CDR3 sequence (DNA): TGTGCCAGCAGCGCCCGCACCACCGGGGAGCTGTTTTTT. Protein sequence: CASSARTTGELFF.

J is TRBJ2-4 and V is TRBV20-1, with TRBD1 as a possible D gene (6 bases). CDR3 size: 18 residues. Germline CDR1 and CDR2: DFQATT and SNEGSKA (reference sequence). Trimming removed 0 bases at V and 0 bases at J, with 18 bases between. CDR3 region: CSARDQVWGQIAKNIQYF. DNA for the CDR3: TGCAGTGCTAGAGATCAGGTGTGGGGACAAATAGCCAAAAACATTCAGTACTTC.

This clonotype was recorded at least ten times. The chain is built from TRBV3-1 and TRBJ2-7; D is possibly TRBD1 (6 bases). Trimming took 1 base from V and 2 from J, leaving 9 bases between them. The CDR3 covers 14 residues. Per germline, CDR1 LGHDT and CDR2 YNNKEL (reference sequence). This chain's CDR3 is CASSQVGAPYEQYF. CDR3 nucleotide sequence: TGTGCCAGCAGCCAAGTGGGGGCCCCCTACGAGCAGTACTTC.

This chain joins TRBV27 and TRBJ2-1; 9 bases align to TRBD2. CDR1 and CDR2 (germline): MNHEY, SMNVEV (reference sequence). This CDR3 comprises 18 residues. V shed 2 bases, J shed 1 base, and the junction held 9 bases outside the gene matches. For the CDR3, the DNA is TGTGCCAGCAGTTTAGGGGGACTAGCCAGAATATCCTACAATGAGCAGTTCTTC. Amino acid sequence: CASSLGGLARISYNEQFF.

The V gene is TRBV12-3 or TRBV12-4, the J gene TRBJ1-6; D might be TRBD1 (5 bases). This CDR3 has 13 amino acids. The V gene lost 1 base and the J gene lost 9 bases, with 7 bases spanning the gap. The CDR3 DNA reads as TGTGCCAGCAGTTTAGGAAGGGGTTCACCCCTCCACTTT. It encodes CASSLGRGSPLHF.

The chain combines TRBV20-1 with TRBJ2-7, with D hard to call. The V gene lost 6 bases and the J gene lost 2 bases, with 11 bases spanning the gap. The V gene's germline CDR1 is DFQATT and CDR2 SNEGSKA (reference sequence). The CDR3 is 12 amino acids. The CDR3 spells CSAPSDPYEQYF. CDR3 coding DNA: TGCAGTGCCCCGTCAGACCCCTACGAGCAGTACTTC.

This clonotype came up a few times. This chain joins TRBV7-9 and TRBJ2-1; 7 bases are a match to TRBD2. The CDR3 loop spans 14 amino acids. Germline lookup yields CDR1 SEHNR and CDR2 FQNEAQ (reference sequence). V was pared by 5 bases and J by 7 bases, with 8 bases of the junction left unmatched. The CDR3, as DNA: TGTGCCAGCAGCCCAGGCCGGGGGGTTAATGAGCAGTTCTTC. Translated: CASSPGRGVNEQFF.

J is TRBJ1-1 and V is TRBV12-3 or TRBV12-4; the D is unclear. The CDR3 consists of 14 residues. V was clipped by 5 bases and J by 4 bases, with 14 bases between them. CDR3 bases: TGTGCCAGCAGTCACACAGTAAGAGTCACTGAAGCTTTCTTT. It specifies CASSHTVRVTEAFF.

This clonotype was counted only a few times. The chain combines TRBV7-9 with TRBJ1-1; no clear D gene. The V gene lost 2 bases and the J gene lost 0 bases, with 7 bases spanning the gap. The germline gives CDR1 SEHNR, CDR2 FQNEAQ (reference sequence). This CDR3 comprises 14 residues. This CDR3 reads CASSLSRLNTEAFF. In DNA, the CDR3 is TGTGCCAGCAGCTTAAGCCGATTGAACACTGAAGCTTTCTTT.

This clonotype came up many times. At one boundary the junction diverges from the germline segment, which might be a read error. V gene TRBV7-9 combines with J gene TRBJ2-7; D might be TRBD1 or TRBD2, each matching 6 bases. Germline lookup yields CDR1 SEHNR and CDR2 FQNEAQ (reference sequence). The CDR3 covers 14 residues. CDR3 DNA: TGTGCCAGCAGCTTAGAGGTCGAGGGGGGCCCGTCGGCTTTC. Translated, it gives CASSLEVEGGPSAF.

This clonotype was seen a handful of times. J is TRBJ2-1 and V is TRBV9, with 9 bases aligning to TRBD2. Trimming at V came to 4 bases and at J to 0 bases, leaving 8 bases not matched to a gene. Germline assignment: CDR1 SGDLS and CDR2 YYNGEE. This CDR3 has 17 amino acids. The CDR3 here is CASSPRGAGGSYNEQFF. The CDR3 coding sequence is TGTGCCAGCAGCCCCCGGGGAGCGGGGGGCTCCTACAATGAGCAGTTCTTC.

The V gene is TRBV14, the J gene TRBJ2-4; a weak D match, TRBD1 (5 bases). V was pared by 1 base and J by 9 bases, with 22 bases between. CDR1 is SGHDN and CDR2 is FVKESK in the germline V gene. The CDR3 is 17 amino acids. CDR3 sequence: CASSQGGRVLGVGIQYF. As DNA, the CDR3 is TGTGCCAGCAGCCAAGGGGGCCGGGTCCTCGGAGTGGGCATTCAGTACTTC.

The CDR3 coding sequence is TGCAGTGCTAGAGGAGAGTACGGGACTAGCGTGATATCGGCCTACGAGCAGTACTTC. Translating it yields CSARGEYGTSVISAYEQYF. The V call is TRBV20-1, the J call TRBJ2-7; TRBD2 matches at 10 bases. The junction had 17 bases not matched to a gene; V was cut back by 1 base and J by 2 bases. Germline V gene sequence: CDR1 DFQATT, CDR2 SNEGSKA (reference sequence). The CDR3 extends over 19 amino acids.

This clonotype showed up many times. The chain couples TRBV29-1 to TRBJ2-1; D possibly corresponds to TRBD1 (6 bases). The length of the CDR3 is 15 residues. Trimming left V 7 bases short and J 4 bases short, with 20 bases between. Germline V gene lookup returns CDR1 SQVTM and CDR2 ANQGSEA. This chain's CDR3 is CSGHLNDRRYNEQFF. The CDR3 DNA sequence: TGCAGCGGCCATCTAAACGACAGGAGATACAATGAGCAGTTCTTC.

This clonotype has ten or more counts. V usage is TRBV20-1 and J usage is TRBJ2-3; 10 positions agree with TRBD2. V lost 3 bases and J lost 1; bases outside the gene matches: 7. The CDR3 has 16 amino acids. Germline CDR1 and CDR2: DFQATT and SNEGSKA (reference sequence). The CDR3 nucleotides are TGCAGTGCTAGTGGGGGCGGACTAGCGGGCACAGATACGCAGTATTTT. Its protein is CSASGGGLAGTDTQYF.